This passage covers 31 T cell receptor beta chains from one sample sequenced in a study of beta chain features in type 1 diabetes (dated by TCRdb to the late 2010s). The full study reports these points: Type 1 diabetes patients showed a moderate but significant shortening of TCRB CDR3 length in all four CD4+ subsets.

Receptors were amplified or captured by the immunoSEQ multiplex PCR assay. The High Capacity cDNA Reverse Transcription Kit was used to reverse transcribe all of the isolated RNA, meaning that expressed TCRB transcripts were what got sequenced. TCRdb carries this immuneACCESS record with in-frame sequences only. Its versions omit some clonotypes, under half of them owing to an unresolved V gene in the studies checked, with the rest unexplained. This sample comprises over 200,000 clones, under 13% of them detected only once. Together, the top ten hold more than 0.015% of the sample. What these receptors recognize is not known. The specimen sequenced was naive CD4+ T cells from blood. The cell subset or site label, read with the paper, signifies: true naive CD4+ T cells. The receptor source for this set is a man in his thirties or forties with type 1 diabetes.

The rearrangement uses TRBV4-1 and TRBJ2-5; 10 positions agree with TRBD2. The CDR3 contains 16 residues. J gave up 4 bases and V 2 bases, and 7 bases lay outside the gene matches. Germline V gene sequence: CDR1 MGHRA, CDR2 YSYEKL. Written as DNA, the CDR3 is TGCGCCAGCAGCCAATGGACTAGCGGCCCTGGAGAGACCCAGTACTTC. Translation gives CASSQWTSGPGETQYF.

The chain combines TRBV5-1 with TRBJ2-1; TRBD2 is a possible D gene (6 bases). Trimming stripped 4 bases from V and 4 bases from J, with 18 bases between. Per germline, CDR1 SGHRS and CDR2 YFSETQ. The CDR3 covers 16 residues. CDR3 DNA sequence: TGCGCCAGCAGCCCCAGGTGGGCGGGGAGATACAATGAGCAGTTCTTC. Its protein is CASSPRWAGRYNEQFF.

CDR3 in DNA: TGTGCCAGCAGCTCCCTCCCGCGGGGGGGTCGGGCCTACTATGGCTACACCTTC. Translated, it gives CASSSLPRGGRAYYGYTF. The rearrangement joins TRBV9 to TRBJ1-2, with TRBD1 as a possible D gene (5 bases). Per the germline V gene, CDR1 is SGDLS and CDR2 is YYNGEE. Trimming shortened V by 4 bases and J by 3 bases, and 25 bases separated the two germline ends. The CDR3 has 18 residues. The full variable domain, rest sourced from reference TRBV9 and TRBJ1-2, is DSGVTQTPKHLITATGQRVTLRCSPRSGDLSVYWYQQSLDQGLQFLIQYYNGEERAKGNILERFSAQQFPDLHSELNLSSLELGDSALYFCASSSLPRGGRAYYGYTFGSGTRLTVV.

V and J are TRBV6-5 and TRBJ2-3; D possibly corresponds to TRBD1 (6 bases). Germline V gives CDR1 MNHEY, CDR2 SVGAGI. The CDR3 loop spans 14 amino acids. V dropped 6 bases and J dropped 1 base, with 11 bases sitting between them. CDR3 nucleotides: TGTGCCAGCAGGCAACAGGGCCGCACAGATACGCAGTATTTT. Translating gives CASRQQGRTDTQYF.

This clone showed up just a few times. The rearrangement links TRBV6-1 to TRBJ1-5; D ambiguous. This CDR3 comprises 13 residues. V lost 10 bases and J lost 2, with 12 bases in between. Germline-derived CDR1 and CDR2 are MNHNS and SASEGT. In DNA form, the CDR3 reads TGTGCCACAGATTGGGCCCGCAATCAGCCCCAGCATTTT. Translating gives CATDWARNQPQHF.

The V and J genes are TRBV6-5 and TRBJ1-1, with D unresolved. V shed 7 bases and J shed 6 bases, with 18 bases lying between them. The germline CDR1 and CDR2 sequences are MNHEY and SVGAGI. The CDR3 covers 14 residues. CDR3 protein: CASTRGQADSEAFF. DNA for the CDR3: TGTGCCAGCACCCGGGGTCAGGCAGACTCTGAAGCTTTCTTT.

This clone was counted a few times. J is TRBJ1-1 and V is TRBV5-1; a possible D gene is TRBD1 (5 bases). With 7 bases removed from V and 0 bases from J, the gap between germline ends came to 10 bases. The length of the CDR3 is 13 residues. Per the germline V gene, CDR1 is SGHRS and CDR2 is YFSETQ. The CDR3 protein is CASQGSVNTEAFF. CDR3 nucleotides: TGCGCCAGCCAGGGCAGTGTGAACACTGAAGCTTTCTTT.

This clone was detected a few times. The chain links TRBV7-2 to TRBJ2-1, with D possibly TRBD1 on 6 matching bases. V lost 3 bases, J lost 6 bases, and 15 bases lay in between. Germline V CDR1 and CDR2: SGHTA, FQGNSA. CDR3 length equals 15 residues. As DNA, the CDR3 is TGTGCCAGCAGCTTGGCCACAGGGTTCGGCAATGAGCAGTTCTTC. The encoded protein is CASSLATGFGNEQFF. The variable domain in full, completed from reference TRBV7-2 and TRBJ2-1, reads GAGVSQSPSNKVTEKGKDVELRCDPISGHTALYWYRQSLGQGLEFLIYFQGNSAPDKSGLPSDRFSAERTGGSVSTLTIQRTQQEDSAVYLCASSLATGFGNEQFFGPGTRLTVL.

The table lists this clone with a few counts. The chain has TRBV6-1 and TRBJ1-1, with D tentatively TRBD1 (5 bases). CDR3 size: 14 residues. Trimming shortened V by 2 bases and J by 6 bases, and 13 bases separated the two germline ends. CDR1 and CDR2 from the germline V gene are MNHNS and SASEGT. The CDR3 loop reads CASSERSWGAEAFF. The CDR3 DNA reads TGTGCCAGCAGTGAAAGGTCCTGGGGCGCTGAAGCTTTCTTT.

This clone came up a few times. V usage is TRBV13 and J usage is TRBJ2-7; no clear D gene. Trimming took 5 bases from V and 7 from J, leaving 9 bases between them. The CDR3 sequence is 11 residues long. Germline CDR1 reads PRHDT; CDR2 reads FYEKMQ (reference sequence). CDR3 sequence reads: CASSHPQEQYF. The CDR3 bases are TGTGCCAGCAGCCATCCACAAGAGCAGTACTTC.

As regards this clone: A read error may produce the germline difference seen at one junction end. The CDR3 DNA is TGTGCCATCAGTGACTCCAGGGATAACTATGGCTACACCTTC. This encodes CAISDSRDNYGYTF. The chain combines TRBV6-6 with TRBJ1-2, with D perhaps matching TRBD1 (5 bases). CDR3 size: 14 residues. Per germline, CDR1 MNHNY and CDR2 SVGAGI (reference sequence).

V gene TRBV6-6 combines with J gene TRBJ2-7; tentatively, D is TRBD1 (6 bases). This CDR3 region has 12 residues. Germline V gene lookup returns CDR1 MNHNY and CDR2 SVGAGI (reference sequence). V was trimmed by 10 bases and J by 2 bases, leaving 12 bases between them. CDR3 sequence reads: CATETGTYEQYF. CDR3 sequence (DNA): TGTGCCACTGAAACAGGGACCTACGAGCAGTACTTC.

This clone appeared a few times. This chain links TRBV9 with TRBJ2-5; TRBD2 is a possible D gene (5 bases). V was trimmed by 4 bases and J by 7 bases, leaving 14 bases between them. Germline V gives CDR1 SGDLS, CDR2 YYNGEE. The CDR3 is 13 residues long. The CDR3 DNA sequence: TGTGCCAGCAGCTCCGGACGCGCGGGGACCCAGTACTTC. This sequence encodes CASSSGRAGTQYF.

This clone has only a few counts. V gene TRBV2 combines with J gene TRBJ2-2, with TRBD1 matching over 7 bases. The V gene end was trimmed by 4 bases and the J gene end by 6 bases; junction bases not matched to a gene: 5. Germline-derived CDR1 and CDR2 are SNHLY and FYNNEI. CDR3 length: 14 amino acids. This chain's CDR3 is CASSGGTGAGELFF. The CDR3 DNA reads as TGTGCCAGCAGTGGGGGAACAGGGGCCGGGGAGCTGTTTTTT. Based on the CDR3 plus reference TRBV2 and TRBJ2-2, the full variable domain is EPEVTQTPSHQVTQMGQEVILRCVPISNHLYFYWYRQILGQKVEFLVSFYNNEISEKSEIFDDQFSVERPDGSNFTLKIRSTKLEDSAMYFCASSGGTGAGELFFGEGSRLTVL.

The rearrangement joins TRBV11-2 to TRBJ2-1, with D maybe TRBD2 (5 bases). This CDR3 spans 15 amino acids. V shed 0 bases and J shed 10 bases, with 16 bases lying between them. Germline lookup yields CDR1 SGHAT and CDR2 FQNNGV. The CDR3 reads CASSLDWLGSGEQFF. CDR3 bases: TGTGCCAGCAGCTTAGATTGGCTCGGGTCGGGAGAGCAGTTCTTC.

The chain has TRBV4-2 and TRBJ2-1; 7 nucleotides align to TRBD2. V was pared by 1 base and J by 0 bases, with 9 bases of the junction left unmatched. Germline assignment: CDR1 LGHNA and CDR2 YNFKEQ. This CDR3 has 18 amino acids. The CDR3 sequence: CASSQGGLAASSYNEQFF. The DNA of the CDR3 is TGTGCCAGCAGCCAAGGAGGGCTAGCGGCTTCCTCCTACAATGAGCAGTTCTTC.

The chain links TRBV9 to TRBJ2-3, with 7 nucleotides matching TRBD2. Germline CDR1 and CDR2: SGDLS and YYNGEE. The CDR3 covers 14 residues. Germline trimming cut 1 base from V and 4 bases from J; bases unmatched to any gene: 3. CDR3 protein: CASSVRGDPDTQYF. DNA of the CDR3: TGTGCCAGCAGCGTACGGGGGGACCCAGATACGCAGTATTTT.

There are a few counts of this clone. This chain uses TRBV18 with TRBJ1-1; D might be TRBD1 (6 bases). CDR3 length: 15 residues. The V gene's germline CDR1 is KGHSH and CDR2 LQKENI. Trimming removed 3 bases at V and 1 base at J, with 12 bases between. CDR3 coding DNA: TGTGCCAGCTCACCCGTGGACAGTCGGAACACTGAAGCTTTCTTT. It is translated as CASSPVDSRNTEAFF.

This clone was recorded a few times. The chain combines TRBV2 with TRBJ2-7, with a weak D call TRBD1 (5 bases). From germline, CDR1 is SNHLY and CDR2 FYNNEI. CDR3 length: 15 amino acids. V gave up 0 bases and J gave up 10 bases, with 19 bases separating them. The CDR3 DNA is TGTGCCAGCAGTGAAGCGAAACAGGCGCTAAGATATCAGTACTTC. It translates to CASSEAKQALRYQYF.

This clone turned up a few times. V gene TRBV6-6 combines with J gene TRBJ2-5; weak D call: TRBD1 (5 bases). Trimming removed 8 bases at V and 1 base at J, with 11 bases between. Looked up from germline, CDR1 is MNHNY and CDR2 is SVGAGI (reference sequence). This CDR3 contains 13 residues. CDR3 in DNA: TGTGCCAGCGGGTGGGGCATCCAAGAGACCCAGTACTTC. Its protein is CASGWGIQETQYF.

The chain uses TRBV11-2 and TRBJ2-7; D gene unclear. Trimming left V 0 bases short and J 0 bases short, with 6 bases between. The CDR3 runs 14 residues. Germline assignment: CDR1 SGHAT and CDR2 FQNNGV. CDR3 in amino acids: CASSLDALSYEQYF. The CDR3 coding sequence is TGTGCCAGCAGCTTAGACGCACTCTCCTACGAGCAGTACTTC.

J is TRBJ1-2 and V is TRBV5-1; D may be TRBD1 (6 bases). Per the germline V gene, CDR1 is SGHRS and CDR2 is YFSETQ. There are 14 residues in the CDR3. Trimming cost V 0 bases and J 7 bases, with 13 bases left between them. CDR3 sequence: CASSLEAGDRGYTF. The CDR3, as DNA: TGCGCCAGCAGCTTGGAAGCAGGGGACCGTGGCTACACCTTC.

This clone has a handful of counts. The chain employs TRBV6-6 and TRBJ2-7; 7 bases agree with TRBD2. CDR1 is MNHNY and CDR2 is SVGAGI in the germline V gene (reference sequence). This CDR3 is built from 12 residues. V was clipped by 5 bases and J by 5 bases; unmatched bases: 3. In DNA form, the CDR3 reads TGTGCCAGCAGTCCCCGGGGGGACGAGCAGTACTTC. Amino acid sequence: CASSPRGDEQYF.

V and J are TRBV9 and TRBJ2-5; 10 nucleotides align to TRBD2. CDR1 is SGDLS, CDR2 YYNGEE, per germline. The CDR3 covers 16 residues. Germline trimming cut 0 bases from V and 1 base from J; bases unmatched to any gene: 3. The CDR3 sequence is CASSVEASGGQETQYF. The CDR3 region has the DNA TGTGCCAGCAGCGTAGAGGCTAGCGGGGGCCAAGAGACCCAGTACTTC. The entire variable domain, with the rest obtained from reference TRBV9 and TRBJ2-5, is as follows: DSGVTQTPKHLITATGQRVTLRCSPRSGDLSVYWYQQSLDQGLQFLIQYYNGEERAKGNILERFSAQQFPDLHSELNLSSLELGDSALYFCASSVEASGGQETQYFGPGTRLLVL.

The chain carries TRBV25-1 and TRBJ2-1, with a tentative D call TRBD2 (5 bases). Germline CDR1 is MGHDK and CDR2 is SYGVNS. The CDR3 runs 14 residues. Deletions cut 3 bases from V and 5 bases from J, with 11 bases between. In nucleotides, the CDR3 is TGTGCCAGCAGTGAGCCCAGCGGCCACAATGAGCAGTTCTTC. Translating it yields CASSEPSGHNEQFF.

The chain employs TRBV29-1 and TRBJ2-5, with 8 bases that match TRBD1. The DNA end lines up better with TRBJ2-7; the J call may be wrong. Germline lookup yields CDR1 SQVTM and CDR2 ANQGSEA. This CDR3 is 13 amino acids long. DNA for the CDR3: TGCAGCGCCCGACAGGGGTTAACCTACGAGCAGTACTTC. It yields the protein CSARQGLTYEQYF.

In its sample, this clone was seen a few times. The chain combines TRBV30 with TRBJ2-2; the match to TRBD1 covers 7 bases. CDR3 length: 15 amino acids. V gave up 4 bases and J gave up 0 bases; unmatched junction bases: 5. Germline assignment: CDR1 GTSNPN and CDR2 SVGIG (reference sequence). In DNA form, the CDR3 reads TGTGCCTGGAACCACGGACAGGCGAACACCGGGGAGCTGTTTTTT. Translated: CAWNHGQANTGELFF.

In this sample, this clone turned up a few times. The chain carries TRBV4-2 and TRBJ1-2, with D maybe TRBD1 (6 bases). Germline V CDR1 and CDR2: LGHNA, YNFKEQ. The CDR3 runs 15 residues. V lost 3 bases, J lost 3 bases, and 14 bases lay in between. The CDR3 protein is CASSQSKGGDYGYTF. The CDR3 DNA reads TGTGCCAGCAGCCAGTCTAAGGGGGGGGACTATGGCTACACCTTC.

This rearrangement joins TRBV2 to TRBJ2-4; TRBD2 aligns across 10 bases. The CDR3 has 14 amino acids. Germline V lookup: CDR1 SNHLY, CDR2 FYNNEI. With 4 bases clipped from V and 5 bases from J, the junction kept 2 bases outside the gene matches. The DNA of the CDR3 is TGTGCCAGCAGTGCTACTAGCGGGGAAAACATTCAGTACTTC. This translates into CASSATSGENIQYF.

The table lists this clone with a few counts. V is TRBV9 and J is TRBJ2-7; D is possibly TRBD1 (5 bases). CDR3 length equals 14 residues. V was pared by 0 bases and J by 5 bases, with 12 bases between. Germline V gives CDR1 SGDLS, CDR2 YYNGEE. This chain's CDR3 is CASSVVQAEDEQYF. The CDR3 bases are TGTGCCAGCAGCGTAGTACAGGCCGAGGACGAGCAGTACTTC.

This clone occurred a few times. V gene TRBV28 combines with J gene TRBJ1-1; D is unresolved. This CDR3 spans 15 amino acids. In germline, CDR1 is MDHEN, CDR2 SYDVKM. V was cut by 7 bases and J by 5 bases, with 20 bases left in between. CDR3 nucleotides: TGTGCCAGCATGGCGGCTTACGCTGTTGGGACTGAAGCTTTCTTT. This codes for CASMAAYAVGTEAFF.